This record looks at one T cell receptor (beta chain) sequence and its context. Recruited during active infection, patients (from Seattle) were subsequently followed longitudinally. Per the original methods: By means of reference gene primer amplification, nucleated cell counts were estimated. The repertoire was sequenced with immunoSEQ multiplex PCR; TCRdb's copy has only in-frame clones and lacks some. D and trimming come from the DNA, and the V and J calls and clone size come from that table. The repertoire holds 75,000 to 90,000 clones, with just under 80% as singletons. The sample comes from a study of blood T cell repertoires in COVID-19. Study information: Acute and convalescent COVID-19 specimens originated in the United States, Italy and Spain. From T cells, B-cell-depleted T cells, or PBMCs came the material, which was cDNA or gDNA.

CDR3 length equals 15 residues. V lost 0 bases and J 4 bases, leaving 12 bases between the germline ends. Germline loops: CDR1 LGHDT, CDR2 YNNKEL (reference sequence). The chain employs TRBV3-1 (or the pseudogene TRBV3-2) and TRBJ1-1, with D perhaps matching TRBD1 (5 bases). This receptor was taken from a man aged 55-75 years with COVID-19, enrolled during active disease. The sequenced sample was peripheral blood. In nucleotides, the CDR3 is TGTGCCAGCAGCCAAGACAGGGATACGGGCACTGAAGCTTTCTTT. Amino acid sequence: CASSQDRDTGTEAFF.